The clone carrying this T cell receptor beta chain was observed a handful of times. Antigen: not known. Multiplex PCR with BIOMED2 TRB-A/B primer pools amplified TRB rearrangements. TCRdb called the multiplex PCR reads again in MiXCR, with one record for every CDR3 protein. The data hold 20,000 to 25,000 distinct CDR3 sequences, with 30% observed a single time. This sample stems from a study of T and B cells in COVID-19 patients. Turning to the study itself: Blood was sampled from COVID-19 patients who were either actively infected or recovered.

Blood genomic DNA input for TRB amplification was about 220-500 ng. General study results and limits: Exclusive to the recovered cohort were approximately 2,300 TCR clusters, 25 to 35 of them with low generation probability. No sequencing was yet done of CD4+, regulatory or CD8+ subsets, or of SARS-CoV-2-responsive or tetramer+ sorted cells. In COVID-19 patients, T cell receptor beta variable and joining gene use was reportedly strongly skewed.

The TCR originated in a human donor who had recovered from COVID-19. The sample was blood.

The CDR3 loop is CASSLYRNTGELFF. In DNA, the CDR3 is TGTGCCAGCAGTTTATACAGAAACACCGGGGAGCTGTTTTTT. The genes are TRBV27 and TRBJ2-2; D not resolved. The CDR3 totals 14 residues. With 1 base removed from V and 2 bases from J, the gap between germline ends came to 5 bases. The germline V gene has CDR1 MNHEY and CDR2 SMNVEV (reference sequence).